This T cell receptor (beta chain) was identified during a study of T cell clones after liver transplantation. Study results and caveats: Graft donor-reactive T cells may have migrated into the graft rather than being deleted.

V was cut by 3 bases and J by 3 bases, with 8 bases left in between. Germline assignment: CDR1 KGHSH and CDR2 LQKENI. CDR3 length: 13 amino acids. This clone was seen a single time. Its specificity is unknown. Sequencing was performed with immunoSEQ multiplex PCR; in TCRdb, only in-frame clones are kept and a portion is missing. The sample holds about 70,000 clones; about four fifths are singletons and the top ten take approximately 0.8%. This clonotype was sampled from a human patient who received a liver transplant. Some T cells may have originated in the graft donor. V is TRBV18 and J is TRBJ1-1; D gene ambiguous. The starting material was CD4+ T cells from blood, obtained 12 months after liver transplant. CDR3: CASSPRPDTEAFF. The DNA of the CDR3 is TGTGCCAGCTCACCCCGGCCGGACACTGAAGCTTTCTTT.